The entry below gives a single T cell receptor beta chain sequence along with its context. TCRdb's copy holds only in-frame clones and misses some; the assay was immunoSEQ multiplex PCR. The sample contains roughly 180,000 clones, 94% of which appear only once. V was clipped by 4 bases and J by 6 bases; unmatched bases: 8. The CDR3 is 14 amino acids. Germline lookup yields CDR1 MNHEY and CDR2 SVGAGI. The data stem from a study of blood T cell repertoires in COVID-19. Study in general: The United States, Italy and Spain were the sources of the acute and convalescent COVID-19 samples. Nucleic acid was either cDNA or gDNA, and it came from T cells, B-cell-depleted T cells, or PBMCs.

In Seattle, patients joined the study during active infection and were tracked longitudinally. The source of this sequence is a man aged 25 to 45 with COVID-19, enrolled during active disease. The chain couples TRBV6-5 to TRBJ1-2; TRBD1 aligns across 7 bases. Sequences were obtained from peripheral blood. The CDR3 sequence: CASSSPDRHNGYTF. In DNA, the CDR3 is TGTGCCAGCAGTTCCCCGGACAGGCACAATGGCTACACCTTC.